Below are 10 T cell receptor beta chains sequenced from a single sample in a study of T cell responses to AZD1222 COVID-19 vaccine. Profiling relied on immunoSEQ multiplex PCR, and the TCRdb table lists in-frame clones only, not all of them. The table has more than 110,000 clones, about 89% seen once; the top ten hold over 3.5%. Sequences were derived from peripheral blood, sampled on day 0 of AZD1222 vaccination. These receptor sequences come from an adult in good health.

The chain links TRBV11-3 to TRBJ2-3, with a weak D call TRBD2 (6 bases). V lost 4 bases and J 5 bases, leaving 19 bases between the germline ends. The CDR3 loop spans 16 amino acids. Germline V gene data show CDR1 as SGHNT and CDR2 as YENEEA. The CDR3 DNA is TGTGCCAGCAGCTACCAAGCGGGCTTTAGAGGAGATACGCAGTATTTT. Protein sequence: CASSYQAGFRGDTQYF.

This sequence joins TRBV5-6 and TRBJ1-4; no definite D call. V was cut by 0 bases and J by 8 bases, with 5 bases left in between. The V gene's germline CDR1 is SGHDT and CDR2 YYEEEE. The CDR3 extends over 12 amino acids. The CDR3 spells CASSLDSEKLFF. CDR3 sequence (DNA): TGTGCCAGCAGCTTGGATTCCGAAAAACTGTTTTTT.

The genes are TRBV28 and TRBJ2-1, with D hard to call. CDR3 length equals 12 residues. Trimming stripped 5 bases from V and 10 bases from J, with 12 bases between. CDR1 MDHEN and CDR2 SYDVKM come from the germline V gene. The CDR3 protein is CASSTPPIEQFF. CDR3 nucleotides: TGTGCCAGCAGTACCCCACCCATAGAGCAGTTCTTC.

This chain links TRBV5-1 with TRBJ2-1; 12 nucleotides line up with TRBD2. Per the germline V gene, CDR1 is SGHRS and CDR2 is YFSETQ. Trimming at V came to 1 base and at J to 7 bases, leaving 3 bases not matched to a gene. The CDR3 is 15 amino acids. CDR3 loop: CASSLTSGGLNEQFF. CDR3 bases: TGCGCCAGCAGCTTGACTAGCGGGGGGCTGAATGAGCAGTTCTTC.

The chain recombines TRBV27 with TRBJ2-7, with 10 bases fitting TRBD2. The CDR3 contains 13 residues. Unmatched junction bases numbered 2, after V lost 6 bases and J lost 3 bases. Germline CDR1 reads MNHEY; CDR2 reads SMNVEV (reference sequence). The CDR3 here is CASSRTSGYEQYF. In nucleotides, the CDR3 is TGTGCCAGCAGCCGGACTAGCGGCTACGAGCAGTACTTC.

In regard to this clone: This CDR3 is also generated by other DNA sequences in the sample. This chain connects TRBV4-1 to TRBJ2-7; 7 nucleotides align to TRBD2. J lost 0 bases, V lost 0 bases, and 8 bases had no gene match. The CDR3 is made up of 17 amino acids. Germline values: CDR1 MGHRA, CDR2 YSYEKL. The CDR3 DNA follows: TGCGCCAGCAGCCAAGAGCCGAGCGGGGCGGACTCCTACGAGCAGTACTTC. Amino acid sequence: CASSQEPSGADSYEQYF.

The chain employs TRBV5-1 and TRBJ2-3; TRBD1 agrees at 11 bases. V lost 6 bases, J lost 6 bases, and 6 bases stayed unmatched. The CDR3 spans 14 residues. The germline V gene has CDR1 SGHRS and CDR2 YFSETQ. The CDR3 region has the DNA TGCGCCAGCAACCGGGACAGGGGGACCGATACGCAGTATTTT. It codes for CASNRDRGTDTQYF.

The CDR3 bases are TGTGCCAGCAGTCCCAGGGAGCTTTATGGCTACACCTTC. The encoded protein is CASSPRELYGYTF. The chain couples TRBV28 to TRBJ1-2, with a possible D match to TRBD1 (5 bases). This CDR3 region has 13 residues. V was shortened by 5 bases and J by 5 bases, with 12 bases between the two germline ends. From germline, CDR1 is MDHEN and CDR2 SYDVKM.

The chain recombines TRBV19 with TRBJ1-1; unclear D gene. The CDR3 loop spans 14 amino acids. Germline V gives CDR1 LNHDA, CDR2 SQIVND (reference sequence). The ends were cut back, 6 bases at V and 1 base at J, with 12 bases in the middle. The CDR3 DNA reads as TGTGCCAGTAGCCCTGGGTTTTCGAACACTGAAGCTTTCTTT. Its translation: CASSPGFSNTEAFF.

The V call is TRBV6-5, the J call TRBJ1-4, with D perhaps matching TRBD1 (6 bases). Germline CDR1 is MNHEY and CDR2 is SVGAGI. This CDR3 has 15 residues. The germline V and J ends were trimmed by 6 bases and 7 bases, with 18 bases remaining between them. The CDR3 here is CASSFRGLDGEKLFF. CDR3 sequence (DNA): TGTGCCAGCAGCTTCCGGGGGCTAGACGGTGAAAAACTGTTTTTT.